This is a list of T cell receptor beta chains from one sample in a study of shared clonotypes between healthy human individuals. Sequencing was performed with immunoSEQ multiplex PCR; in TCRdb, only in-frame clones are kept and a portion is missing. This repertoire shows about 2.2 million clones, about 93% found once; its top ten account for more than 1.5%. Sample: naive CD8+ T cells from PBMCs. The source is a man aged 18-30 years in good health. Some clones in this sample may be carry-over from other donors' samples. The conserved cysteine and the conserved F or W are not part of the CDR3 here. A D gene is named only where the DNA matches it firmly.

J gene: TRBJ2-3; V gene: TRBV6-5; D gene: TRBD1; CDR3 protein: ASRLLQGTDTQY
J gene: TRBJ2-5; V gene: TRBV9; D gene: NA; CDR3 protein: ASSAPATRETQY
J gene: TRBJ2-7; V gene: TRBV9; D gene: NA; CDR3 protein: ASSEGWQLDEQY
J gene: TRBJ2-7; V gene: TRBV7-9; D gene: NA; CDR3 protein: ASSQGRGASYEQY
J gene: TRBJ1-1; V gene: TRBV30; D gene: NA; CDR3 protein: AWSHGAGGTEAF
J gene: TRBJ2-5; V gene: TRBV11-2; D gene: NA; CDR3 protein: ASRPRGEETQY
J gene: TRBJ1-1; V gene: TRBV27; D gene: NA; CDR3 protein: ASSLLPTAPNTEAF
J gene: TRBJ2-1; V gene: TRBV7-6; D gene: TRBD2; CDR3 protein: ASSSVGLAGNEQF
J gene: TRBJ1-2; V gene: TRBV19; D gene: NA; CDR3 protein: ASSMGAQGYGYT
J gene: TRBJ1-2; V gene: TRBV7-9; D gene: NA; CDR3 protein: ASSSEGGLVYGYT
J gene: TRBJ2-5; V gene: TRBV9; D gene: NA; CDR3 protein: ASSPGLQETQY
J gene: TRBJ2-7; V gene: TRBV4-1; D gene: NA; CDR3 protein: ASSQVSSSSYEQY
J gene: TRBJ1-3; V gene: TRBV5-5; D gene: NA; CDR3 protein: ASSTNRGNTIY